Below are 11 T cell receptor beta chains sequenced from a single sample in a study of shared clonotypes between healthy human individuals. Naive CD8 isolation took CD45RO-negative cells positively selected for CCR7 and excluded terminally differentiated effector memory CD45RA+ cells. Assay used: immunoSEQ multiplex PCR; TCRdb lists only in-frame clones, some missing. Seen here are around 2,000,000 clones, roughly 94% observed once, and the top ten hold 1.1%. The sequencing sample was made of naive CD8+ T cells sorted from blood. The receptors stem from a man between 18 and 29 years old in good health.

The chain joins TRBV29-1 to TRBJ2-1, with no clear D. The CDR3 sequence is 13 residues long. Germline CDR1 is SQVTM and CDR2 is ANQGSEA. Trimming stripped 4 bases from V and 0 bases from J, with 7 bases between. CDR3 DNA sequence: TGCAGCGTTGTGGCTACCTCCTACAATGAGCAGTTCTTC. Amino acids: CSVVATSYNEQFF.

The chain links TRBV5-4 to TRBJ2-5, with D unresolved. Trimming left V 1 base short and J 2 bases short, with 15 bases between. Germline CDR1 and CDR2: SGHNT and YYREEE (reference sequence). This CDR3 region has 16 residues. The CDR3 region has the DNA TGTGCCAGCAGCTTGCTGCTAGGGTATGGACAAGAGACCCAGTACTTC. It yields the protein CASSLLLGYGQETQYF. The whole variable domain, filled in from reference TRBV5-4 and TRBJ2-5, reads ETGVTQSPTHLIKTRGQQVTLRCSSQSGHNTVSWYQQALGQGPQFIFQYYREEENGRGNFPPRFSGLQFPNYSSELNVNALELDDSALYLCASSLLLGYGQETQYFGPGTRLLVL.

The V gene is TRBV19, the J gene TRBJ2-2; D could derive from TRBD1 or TRBD2 (5 bases each). The CDR3 has 19 residues. V lost 3 bases, J lost 6 bases, and 26 bases lay in between. Germline loops: CDR1 LNHDA, CDR2 SQIVND (reference sequence). CDR3 sequence (DNA): TGTGCCAGTAGTATTTTCGGGACCATAATTGAGGGATATTCCGGGGAGCTGTTTTTT. Amino acid sequence: CASSIFGTIIEGYSGELFF.

The chain employs TRBV6-1 and TRBJ2-7; 8 bases align to TRBD1. CDR1 MNHNS and CDR2 SASEGT come from the germline V gene. The CDR3 contains 14 residues. Trimming removed 6 bases from V and 2 bases from J; junction bases left unmatched: 6. The CDR3 nucleotides read TGTGCCAGCAGAAAAGAACAGGGGGCCTACGAGCAGTACTTC. Its protein product is CASRKEQGAYEQYF.

The V gene is TRBV5-1, the J gene TRBJ2-7; D may be TRBD1 (6 bases). The CDR3 is 13 amino acids. CDR1 SGHRS and CDR2 YFSETQ come from the germline V gene. Trimming cost V 1 base and J 4 bases, with 9 bases left between them. CDR3 sequence reads: CASSLSQGYEQYF. The DNA for the CDR3 is TGCGCCAGCAGCTTGTCACAGGGATACGAGCAGTACTTC.

This rearrangement joins TRBV19 to TRBJ2-7; TRBD2 is a possible D gene (5 bases). The V gene's germline CDR1 is LNHDA and CDR2 SQIVND (reference sequence). The length of the CDR3 is 13 residues. Trimming removed 5 bases from V and 2 bases from J, with 10 bases in between. CDR3 sequence (DNA): TGTGCCAGTAGTCCGGGGAACCCCTACGAGCAGTACTTC. It codes for CASSPGNPYEQYF.

This clone has only one observation. The chain carries TRBV7-2 and TRBJ2-1; 7 positions match TRBD2. This CDR3 has 14 amino acids. The ends lost 5 bases at V and 8 bases at J; junction bases unmatched: 9. Germline lookup yields CDR1 SGHTA and CDR2 FQGNSA. Here the CDR3 DNA reads TGTGCCAGCAGCCCCTTAGCGGGCGTCCATGAGCAGTTCTTC. The encoded protein is CASSPLAGVHEQFF.

This rearrangement joins TRBV27 to TRBJ1-1, with a tentative D call TRBD1 (6 bases). Germline V gives CDR1 MNHEY, CDR2 SMNVEV (reference sequence). The CDR3 spans 13 residues. V was trimmed by 4 bases and J by 6 bases, leaving 12 bases between them. The chain's CDR3 is CASSSLGGPEAFF. Written as DNA, the CDR3 is TGTGCCAGCAGTTCCCTAGGGGGGCCTGAAGCTTTCTTT.

The gene calls are TRBV30 and TRBJ2-2, with TRBD2 matching 8 bases. Germline values: CDR1 GTSNPN, CDR2 SVGIG (reference sequence). This CDR3 has 15 amino acids. V shed 1 base, J shed 2 bases, and the junction held 3 bases outside the gene matches. CDR3 in DNA: TGTGCCTGGAGTGAACGGGGGGGAAACACCGGGGAGCTGTTTTTT. It specifies CAWSERGGNTGELFF.

This chain joins TRBV2 and TRBJ2-7; 10 nucleotides line up with TRBD1. CDR3 length equals 16 residues. Germline V gene data show CDR1 as SNHLY and CDR2 as FYNNEI. Trimming cost V 9 bases and J 3 bases; bases outside gene matches: 14. For the CDR3, the DNA is TGTGCCAGGCAAGGACAGGGGGGGACGAAAGTCTACGAGCAGTACTTC. Amino acids: CARQGQGGTKVYEQYF.

J is TRBJ2-7 and V is TRBV10-3; TRBD2 might be the D (5 bases). The V end lost 3 bases, the J end lost 1 base, and 22 bases lay between the germline ends. Germline values: CDR1 ENHRY, CDR2 SYGVKD. This CDR3 spans 18 amino acids. The CDR3 nucleotides are TGTGCCATCAGTGAACTTGGAGGATACGGGCAGAGGTCCTACGAGCAGTACTTC. It is translated as CAISELGGYGQRSYEQYF.